The 24 T cell receptor beta chains below were found in one sample sequenced in a study of molecular identifiers for immune sequencing clone quantification. TCRdb processed the PCR reads anew with MiXCR; each CDR3 protein has one entry. The sample yields 490,000 or so distinct CDR3 sequences, approximately 25% seen once. Specimen: naive CD8+ T cells from blood, with Jurkat cell RNA spiked in. Subset reported: FACS-sorted CD8+CD4-CCR7+CD45RA+ naive T cells. The receptors come from a human donor in good health. Some libraries in this study had Jurkat cell RNA spiked in.

This clonotype was picked up many times. The chain uses TRBV9 and TRBJ2-3; 9 bases agree with TRBD1. The germline gives CDR1 SGDLS, CDR2 YYNGEE. The CDR3 spans 14 residues. V lost 3 bases, J lost 6 bases, and 5 bases stayed unmatched. The CDR3 loop is CASSGDRGRDTQYF. In DNA form, the CDR3 reads TGTGCCAGCAGCGGAGACAGGGGGAGGGATACGCAGTATTTT.

This clonotype was detected ten times or more. V usage is TRBV7-8 and J usage is TRBJ2-3, with 7 bases aligning to TRBD2. The V gene end was trimmed by 5 bases and the J gene end by 1 base; junction bases not matched to a gene: 9. Germline V gene data show CDR1 as SGHVS and CDR2 as FQNEAQ. The CDR3 totals 16 residues. The CDR3 region is CASSPPWGGGTDTQYF. DNA of the CDR3: TGTGCCAGCAGCCCACCGTGGGGGGGGGGCACAGATACGCAGTATTTT.

This clonotype has more than one count but fewer than ten. An end of the junction differs from the germline gene, which may be a read error. The rearrangement uses TRBV9 and TRBJ2-5, with no clear D. Germline lookup yields CDR1 SGDLS and CDR2 YYNGEE. CDR3 length: 10 amino acids. The CDR3 sequence is CASSGIRFHF. CDR3 DNA: TGTGCCAGCAGCGGGATTAGGTTTCACTTC.

In this sample, this clonotype turned up many times. The rearrangement uses TRBV5-1 and TRBJ2-3; D is perhaps TRBD1 (5 bases). Germline values: CDR1 SGHRS, CDR2 YFSETQ. Trimming cost V 4 bases and J 0 bases, with 6 bases left between them. The CDR3 runs to 13 residues. This CDR3 is CASSKGSTDTQYF. CDR3 DNA: TGCGCCAGCAGCAAGGGGAGCACAGATACGCAGTATTTT.

This clonotype came up many times. The rearrangement links TRBV6-6 to TRBJ2-6; D unresolved. Germline CDR1 reads MNHNY; CDR2 reads SVGAGI (reference sequence). This CDR3 comprises 14 residues. The V gene lost 6 bases and the J gene lost 1 base, with 7 bases spanning the gap. CDR3 coding DNA: TGTGCCAGCAGCACAGCATCTGGGGCCAACGTCCTGACTTTC. Translation gives CASSTASGANVLTF.

This clonotype has only a few counts. The rearrangement uses TRBV9 and TRBJ2-2, with D maybe TRBD2 (5 bases). The CDR3 consists of 14 residues. The germline V gene has CDR1 SGDLS and CDR2 YYNGEE. The V gene lost 3 bases and the J gene lost 5 bases, with 11 bases spanning the gap. The CDR3 sequence: CASSGPEGTGELFF. CDR3 DNA: TGTGCCAGCAGCGGACCCGAGGGTACCGGGGAGCTGTTTTTT.

This clonotype turned up a few times. V is TRBV5-6 and J is TRBJ1-6; D is ambiguous. The V gene lost 3 bases and the J gene lost 14 bases, with 12 bases spanning the gap. Per germline, CDR1 SGHDT and CDR2 YYEEEE. The CDR3 extends over 12 amino acids. The CDR3 sequence is CASSSIFSSLHF. For the CDR3, the DNA is TGTGCCAGCAGCTCGATATTTTCTTCCCTCCACTTT.

The rearrangement links TRBV2 to TRBJ2-1; 7 bases map to TRBD1. V was clipped by 4 bases and J by 4 bases; unmatched bases: 4. The CDR3 is 14 amino acids. Germline V gives CDR1 SNHLY, CDR2 FYNNEI. CDR3 coding DNA: TGTGCCAGCAGTGCCCGGGACAGATACAATGAGCAGTTCTTC. Protein: CASSARDRYNEQFF.

A few counts support this clonotype. The CDR3 DNA sequence: TGTGCCAGCAGTCCGGACGGGGATCTCGGTGCGGGACTGGAGACCCAGTACTTC. Residues: CASSPDGDLGAGLETQYF. This chain links TRBV6-6 with TRBJ2-5, with D possibly TRBD2 on 6 matching bases. This CDR3 region has 18 residues. Trimming shortened V by 5 bases and J by 5 bases, and 27 bases separated the two germline ends. Germline V CDR1 and CDR2: MNHNY, SVGAGI (reference sequence).

The V and J genes are TRBV7-9 and TRBJ2-1, with 14 bases matching TRBD2. Unmatched junction bases numbered 3, after V lost 5 bases and J lost 6 bases. Germline lookup yields CDR1 SEHNR and CDR2 FQNEAQ (reference sequence). The CDR3 runs 15 residues. The CDR3 sequence is CASSQGLAGVNEQFF. The DNA of the CDR3 is TGTGCCAGCAGCCAGGGACTAGCGGGGGTCAATGAGCAGTTCTTC.

A note on this clonotype: A much larger clone lies a single base off, so this may be a read error. V and J are TRBV7-6 and TRBJ2-3; the match to TRBD1 covers 10 bases. Germline V gives CDR1 SGHVS, CDR2 FNYEAQ. The CDR3 totals 14 residues. V lost 4 bases to trimming and J lost 6 bases; unmatched junction nucleotides: 4. The CDR3 region is CASSSTGGRDTQYF. Written as DNA, the CDR3 is TGTGCCAGCAGCTCGACAGGGGGCCGGGATACGCAGTATTTT.

The rearrangement links TRBV11-1 to TRBJ1-2; D remains ambiguous. The V end was cut by 4 bases, the J end by 2 bases, with 8 bases between. The CDR3 runs 13 residues. The V gene's germline CDR1 is SGHAT and CDR2 FQDESV (reference sequence). The CDR3 DNA reads TGTGCCAGCAGCTCCGCAGAAAACTATGGCTACACCTTC. Amino acid sequence: CASSSAENYGYTF.

This clonotype was picked up many times. The gene calls are TRBV19 and TRBJ2-2, with no clear D. Germline values: CDR1 LNHDA, CDR2 SQIVND (reference sequence). V lost 5 bases and J 1 base, leaving 20 bases between the germline ends. The CDR3 runs to 18 residues. The CDR3 nucleotides read TGTGCCAGTAGTTTTGGTTTATGGCTCCACAGGAACACCGGGGAGCTGTTTTTT. Protein product: CASSFGLWLHRNTGELFF.

The V and J genes are TRBV12-3 or TRBV12-4 and TRBJ1-2; weak D call: TRBD1 (5 bases). The CDR3 extends over 14 amino acids. CDR3 loop: CARSPMCRVYGYTF. CDR3 in DNA: TGTGCGAGGAGTCCGATGTGCAGGGTCTATGGCTACACCTTC.

This clonotype was observed a single time. A much larger clone is a single base away; this may be a read error. The V gene is TRBV7-9, the J gene TRBJ2-6, with D perhaps matching TRBD1 (5 bases). This CDR3 spans 16 amino acids. Germline V lookup: CDR1 SEHNR, CDR2 FQNEAQ (reference sequence). CDR3 DNA: TGTGCCAGCAGCCAACCCTCTATCTCTGGGGCCAACGGCCTGACTTTC. It translates to CASSQPSISGANGLTF.

The V and J genes are TRBV5-1 and TRBJ1-4; TRBD1 matches 8 bases. Trimming at V came to 3 bases and at J to 11 bases, leaving 15 bases not matched to a gene. Per the germline V gene, CDR1 is SGHRS and CDR2 is YFSETQ. This CDR3 is 16 amino acids long. In DNA, the CDR3 is TGCGCCAGCAGCTCTCCGCAGGGGGCCCCACCGTCTAAACTGTTTTTT. Amino acids: CASSSPQGAPPSKLFF. The full variable domain, rest sourced from reference TRBV5-1 and TRBJ1-4, is KAGVTQTPRYLIKTRGQQVTLSCSPISGHRSVSWYQQTPGQGLQFLFEYFSETQRNKGNFPGRFSGRQFSNSRSEMNVSTLELGDSALYLCASSSPQGAPPSKLFFGSGTQLSVL.

In its sample, this clonotype was seen a few times. The chain employs TRBV28 and TRBJ2-3; D is possibly TRBD2 (5 bases). The CDR3 is 15 residues long. V was cut by 1 base and J by 4 bases, with 12 bases left in between. Germline values: CDR1 MDHEN, CDR2 SYDVKM. CDR3 region: CASSLFIGSADTQYF. The DNA of the CDR3 is TGTGCCAGCAGTTTATTTATTGGGAGTGCAGATACGCAGTATTTT.

This clonotype was seen only once. One base away lies a much larger clone, so this may be a sequencing read error. The rearrangement uses TRBV23-1 and TRBJ2-7; TRBD1 is a possible D gene (5 bases). TRBV23-1 belongs to the ORF category, with a function that is uncertain. V gave up 9 bases and J gave up 7 bases, with 19 bases separating them. This CDR3 region has 13 residues. The CDR3 loop is CARGPSLGCEQYF. Here the CDR3 DNA reads TGCGCCAGGGGGCCGTCCCTGGGTTGTGAGCAGTACTTC.

This clonotype was seen more than once but under ten times. V is TRBV4-1 and J is TRBJ2-7; D not resolved. Trimming pared 2 bases from V and 0 bases from J, leaving 5 bases between. Germline-derived CDR1 and CDR2 are MGHRA and YSYEKL. The CDR3 extends over 13 amino acids. CDR3 protein: CASSQLVSYEQYF. CDR3 sequence (DNA): TGCGCCAGCAGCCAATTGGTCTCCTACGAGCAGTACTTC.

There are many counts of this clonotype. The chain recombines TRBV13 with TRBJ2-3; D not resolved. Per the germline V gene, CDR1 is PRHDT and CDR2 is FYEKMQ (reference sequence). V was clipped by 1 base and J by 7 bases, with 9 bases between them. CDR3 size: 13 residues. The DNA for the CDR3 is TGTGCCAGCAGCTTAGAGTCGCTCCATACGCAGTATTTT. It encodes CASSLESLHTQYF.

This clonotype was picked up many times. The chain uses TRBV9 and TRBJ1-1; D gene ambiguous. The ends were cut back, 0 bases at V and 3 bases at J, with 12 bases in the middle. Per germline, CDR1 SGDLS and CDR2 YYNGEE. The CDR3 covers 15 residues. DNA for the CDR3: TGTGCCAGCAGCGTAGGAGACACCCCTTACACTGAAGCTTTCTTT. Translating it yields CASSVGDTPYTEAFF.

Comments on this clonotype: The conserved phenylalanine or tryptophan normally closing the CDR3 is absent here, so this likely arose from a read error. This chain connects TRBV4-1 to TRBJ1-1; 11 nucleotides line up with TRBD1. Germline CDR1 reads MGHRA; CDR2 reads YSYEKL. V lost 4 bases and J lost 8; bases outside the gene matches: 9. The CDR3 covers 15 residues. The CDR3 region has the DNA TGCGCCAGCAGCCCTACAGGACAGGGGGCTGCAGAAGCTTTCGTT. Translated, it gives CASSPTGQGAAEAFV.

This clonotype was seen ten or more times. The chain is built from TRBV5-6 and TRBJ2-7; D may correspond to TRBD1 or TRBD2 (5 bases each). The CDR3 loop spans 15 amino acids. Germline V lookup: CDR1 SGHDT, CDR2 YYEEEE. Trimming removed 2 bases at V and 1 base at J, with 13 bases between. CDR3 DNA sequence: TGTGCCAGCAGCTTTGTCCGGGACGGATCCTACGAGCAGTACTTC. Its translation is CASSFVRDGSYEQYF.

This clonotype came up a few times. CDR3 loop: CASSPSLGTTNTEAFF. The CDR3 bases are TGTGCCAGCTCACCAAGCCTCGGCACAACGAACACTGAAGCTTTCTTT. J is TRBJ1-1 and V is TRBV18, with D unresolved. Germline CDR1 is KGHSH and CDR2 is LQKENI. The CDR3 covers 16 residues. Trimming removed 2 bases from V and 1 base from J, with 14 bases in between.